The 20 T cell receptor beta chains reported below all come from one sample, sequenced in a study of T cell repertoires in cytomegalovirus infection. For these TCRs, the target antigens are not known. One entry per CDR3 protein, called by TCRdb with MiXCR from the reads. The data contain around 140,000 distinct CDR3 sequences, roughly a third of them singletons. The starting material was CD8+ T cells from cultured PBMCs, obtained from culture after CMV antigen stimulation. These receptors all come from a human donor in good health (CMV status not recorded). Some clones in this sample may be carry-over from other donors' samples.

The V call is TRBV7-9, the J call TRBJ2-5; 7 bases are shared with TRBD1. V dropped 10 bases and J dropped 1; count of bases not matched to a gene: 12. The CDR3 is 15 residues long. CDR1 and CDR2 from the germline V gene are SEHNR and FQNEAQ (reference sequence). The CDR3 sequence: CATTRPDRVQETQYF. DNA for the CDR3: TGTGCCACTACCCGCCCTGACAGGGTCCAAGAGACCCAGTACTTC.

In the case of this clonotype: A read error may explain this, as a much larger clone is one base away. The DNA of the CDR3 is TGTGCCAGCAGCACTAGCGGGGGGGCAGTGGTCGATACGCAGTATTTT. Protein product: CASSTSGGAVVDTQYF. This chain links TRBV7-6 with TRBJ2-3; TRBD2 matches at 13 bases. The CDR3 spans 16 residues. Trimming cost V 5 bases and J 6 bases; bases outside gene matches: 8. CDR1 and CDR2 (germline): SGHVS, FNYEAQ.

This clonotype was counted once. J is TRBJ2-2 and V is TRBV7-9; a weak D match, TRBD1 (6 bases). Germline V gene lookup returns CDR1 SEHNR and CDR2 FQNEAQ (reference sequence). Trimming removed 4 bases from V and 4 bases from J, with 10 bases in between. This CDR3 comprises 14 residues. The CDR3 nucleotides read TGTGCCAGCAGCTATGGGGGCAGCACCGGGGAGCTGTTTTTT. Its protein is CASSYGGSTGELFF. Combining the CDR3 with reference TRBV7-9 and TRBJ2-2 gives the whole variable domain DTGVSQNPRHKITKRGQNVTFRCDPISEHNRLYWYRQTLGQGPEFLTYFQNEAQLEKSRLLSDRFSAERPKGSFSTLEIQRTEQGDSAMYLCASSYGGSTGELFFGEGSRLTVL.

The chain has TRBV9 and TRBJ1-1, with D hard to call. Trimming pared 1 base from V and 0 bases from J, leaving 4 bases between. The CDR3 length is 13 residues. Looked up from germline, CDR1 is SGDLS and CDR2 is YYNGEE. CDR3 sequence: CASSVTMNTEAFF. CDR3 nucleotide sequence: TGTGCCAGCAGCGTAACAATGAACACTGAAGCTTTCTTT. Combining the CDR3 with reference TRBV9 and TRBJ1-1 gives the whole variable domain DSGVTQTPKHLITATGQRVTLRCSPRSGDLSVYWYQQSLDQGLQFLIQYYNGEERAKGNILERFSAQQFPDLHSELNLSSLELGDSALYFCASSVTMNTEAFFGQGTRLTVV.

The V gene is TRBV25-1, the J gene TRBJ2-2; TRBD2 is a possible D gene (5 bases). V lost 3 bases and J lost 7, with 9 bases in between. CDR3 length equals 13 residues. Germline values: CDR1 MGHDK, CDR2 SYGVNS. The CDR3 DNA follows: TGTGCCAGCAGTGATCTCCGGGGCGGGGAGCTGTTTTTT. Protein sequence: CASSDLRGGELFF.

The genes are TRBV7-9 and TRBJ2-7; 10 positions match TRBD2. CDR3 length: 14 amino acids. V lost 6 bases to trimming and J lost 5 bases; unmatched junction nucleotides: 7. CDR1 SEHNR and CDR2 FQNEAQ come from the germline V gene (reference sequence). The CDR3 nucleotides are TGTGCCAGCAGTCCAGCGGGGGGGCTCGACGAGCAGTACTTC. Translation: CASSPAGGLDEQYF. Based on the CDR3 plus reference TRBV7-9 and TRBJ2-7, the full variable domain is DTGVSQNPRHKITKRGQNVTFRCDPISEHNRLYWYRQTLGQGPEFLTYFQNEAQLEKSRLLSDRFSAERPKGSFSTLEIQRTEQGDSAMYLCASSPAGGLDEQYFGPGTRLTVT.

This clonotype was seen at least ten times. V and J are TRBV7-8 and TRBJ2-5; 9 positions match TRBD1. V gave up 5 bases and J gave up 1 base; unmatched junction bases: 8. The CDR3 runs 16 residues. CDR1 is SGHVS and CDR2 is FQNEAQ in the germline V gene. The CDR3, as DNA: TGTGCCAGCAGCACCGGGACAGGGAGCTCCCAAGAGACCCAGTACTTC. Translation gives CASSTGTGSSQETQYF.

The rearrangement joins TRBV5-4 to TRBJ1-1, with TRBD1 identical over 7 bases. The CDR3 contains 14 residues. V was clipped by 3 bases and J by 0 bases; unmatched bases: 2. The germline V gene has CDR1 SGHNT and CDR2 YYREEE (reference sequence). The chain's CDR3 is CASSWGQLNTEAFF. Here the CDR3 DNA reads TGTGCCAGCAGCTGGGGACAGTTGAACACTGAAGCTTTCTTT.

The gene calls are TRBV6-8 and TRBJ1-1, with D maybe TRBD1 (5 bases). The germline V and J ends were trimmed by 0 bases and 3 bases, with 14 bases remaining between them. The CDR3 is 16 amino acids. Germline V gene sequence: CDR1 MNHGY, CDR2 SAAAGT. The CDR3 DNA reads as TGTGCCAGCAGTTACTCGGTGACAGCGGCGTACACTGAAGCTTTCTTT. Translating gives CASSYSVTAAYTEAFF.

The V and J genes are TRBV11-2 and TRBJ2-7; a possible D gene is TRBD2 (5 bases). CDR3 length: 14 residues. Germline CDR1 is SGHAT and CDR2 is FQNNGV. Trimming removed 1 base from V and 5 bases from J, with 12 bases in between. The CDR3 region is CASSLGGWGNEQYF. CDR3 bases: TGTGCCAGCAGCTTAGGCGGGTGGGGTAACGAGCAGTACTTC.

The chain uses TRBV5-4 and TRBJ2-2; the D gene is possibly TRBD2 (6 bases). V gave up 3 bases and J gave up 4 bases, with 10 bases separating them. Germline V gene data show CDR1 as SGHNT and CDR2 as YYREEE (reference sequence). The CDR3 runs 14 residues. CDR3 sequence: CASSYGTFTGELFF. CDR3 DNA sequence: TGTGCCAGCAGCTACGGGACTTTCACCGGGGAGCTGTTTTTT.

This clonotype came up a few times. V usage is TRBV7-8 and J usage is TRBJ2-7; TRBD1 aligns across 10 bases. Germline-derived CDR1 and CDR2 are SGHVS and FQNEAQ. Unmatched junction bases numbered 12, after V lost 6 bases and J lost 7 bases. The CDR3 is 15 amino acids. The CDR3 spells CASRLWGTGDYEQYF. CDR3 DNA sequence: TGTGCCAGCAGGCTATGGGGGACAGGGGACTATGAGCAGTACTTC.

The V call is TRBV6-5, the J call TRBJ1-2; no clear D. The CDR3 consists of 12 residues. The V end was cut by 6 bases, the J end by 7 bases, with 12 bases between. Germline loops: CDR1 MNHEY, CDR2 SVGAGI. The CDR3 region has the DNA TGTGCCAGCAGCCCCGGTGGGAGTGGCTACACCTTC. This encodes CASSPGGSGYTF.

This clonotype has only a few counts. This may be a read error, as it is one base from a much larger clone. This chain connects TRBV12-3 or TRBV12-4 to TRBJ2-3; TRBD2 aligns across 8 bases. The CDR3 has 15 residues. CDR3 in DNA: TGTGCCAACAGTCTTAAAGCGGGGGCGGCAGATACGCAGTATTTT. This translates into CANSLKAGAADTQYF.

This rearrangement joins TRBV6-6 to TRBJ1-5, with a weak D call TRBD1 (5 bases). The V and J ends lost 2 bases and 2 bases respectively, with 10 bases between them. The CDR3 extends over 15 amino acids. CDR1 MNHNY and CDR2 SVGAGI come from the germline V gene (reference sequence). CDR3 protein: CASSYDGAGNQPQHF. CDR3 DNA: TGTGCCAGCAGTTACGACGGGGCGGGCAATCAGCCCCAGCATTTT.

The CDR3 DNA sequence: TGTGCCAGCAGCCTAAATCGCGGGCCCGTCTCCTACGAGCAGTACTTC. It is translated as CASSLNRGPVSYEQYF. The genes are TRBV7-8 and TRBJ2-7; TRBD2 might be the D (5 bases). Germline V lookup: CDR1 SGHVS, CDR2 FQNEAQ. Deletions cut 5 bases from V and 0 bases from J, with 17 bases between. The length of the CDR3 is 16 residues.

The rearrangement links TRBV7-9 to TRBJ2-1, with D unresolved. With 1 base removed from V and 8 bases from J, the gap between germline ends came to 9 bases. The CDR3 runs to 13 residues. CDR1 and CDR2 (germline): SEHNR, FQNEAQ (reference sequence). CDR3 DNA sequence: TGTGCCAGCAGCTTAGTCCTGCGGCATGAGCAGTTCTTC. This codes for CASSLVLRHEQFF.

This clonotype was found many times. The chain joins TRBV7-3 to TRBJ2-3; 10 nucleotides agree with TRBD2. The length of the CDR3 is 17 residues. Trimming removed 1 base from V and 4 bases from J; junction bases left unmatched: 8. In germline, CDR1 is SGHTA, CDR2 FQGTGA. The CDR3 loop is CASSLIGERGGADTQYF. Written as DNA, the CDR3 is TGTGCCAGCAGCTTAATTGGGGAGCGGGGGGGGGCAGATACGCAGTATTTT.

This clonotype was counted ten times or more. This chain joins TRBV28 and TRBJ2-1; D unclear. Looked up from germline, CDR1 is MDHEN and CDR2 is SYDVKM. V was trimmed by 10 bases and J by 2 bases, leaving 18 bases between them. The CDR3 runs 15 residues. Written as DNA, the CDR3 is TGTGCCACAAAACCGGCAGGTGATACCTACAATGAGCAGTTCTTC. Translated, it gives CATKPAGDTYNEQFF.

The chain has TRBV15 and TRBJ2-5; D remains unclear. Germline CDR1 and CDR2: LNHNV and YYDKDF (reference sequence). This CDR3 comprises 14 residues. Deletions cut 0 bases from V and 2 bases from J, with 7 bases between. Here the CDR3 DNA reads TGTGCCACCAGCAGAGATATTGAGCAAGAGACCCAGTACTTC. This encodes CATSRDIEQETQYF.